This TCR beta chain comes out of a study of Graves' ophthalmopathy and Graves' hyperthyroidism. Study summary: Researchers classed hyperthyroidism as stable given no ophthalmopathy within 18 months of follow-up.

This clonotype was seen at least ten times. Its specificity is unknown. Study-wide points: Sensitivity reached roughly 71% and specificity about 72% when the model predicted ophthalmopathy progression. Appearing in blood as well were most expanded thyroid clonotypes above 0.001 frequency. In separating ophthalmopathy from stable hyperthyroidism, a 13-signature model achieved roughly 87% sensitivity and about 80% specificity.

The study amplified TCR beta CDR3 regions using RNA transcripts. A first-round RT-PCR used HTBI primers, followed by a second-round multiplex PCR. TCRdb analysed the multiplex PCR reads with MiXCR anew, one entry per CDR3 protein. This sample carries 580,000 or so distinct CDR3 sequences, about 40% of them seen once, and the ten largest clones take roughly 4.5%. V shed 0 bases, J shed 6 bases, and the junction held 6 bases outside the gene matches. The CDR3 is 15 residues long. Germline CDR1 reads SGDLS; CDR2 reads YYNGEE. V and J are TRBV9 and TRBJ2-7, with 10 bases identical to TRBD2. This sequence was found in an adult man with Graves' hyperthyroidism. Sample: peripheral blood or thyroid tissue (not recorded which). CDR3 sequence reads: CASSVGLAGAGEQYF. In nucleotides, the CDR3 is TGTGCCAGCAGCGTAGGGCTAGCGGGAGCGGGCGAGCAGTACTTC.